This T cell receptor (beta chain) was sequenced during a study of cytomegalovirus exposure and HLA in healthy donors (dated by TCRdb to about 2017). In terms of the full investigation: An earlier analysis of approximately 640 of the donors reported about 250 Gb of sequence data and some 120 million unique TCR beta sequences from about 200 million T cells. The study profiled the T cell repertoires of 500 to 800 subjects by immunosequencing and related them to cytomegalovirus serostatus. Among the roughly 370 genotyped donors, around 81% belonged to the genetic ancestry cluster associated with self-reported Caucasian donors. All discovery cohort repertoires had been generated on a single sequencing platform. A later analysis re-analyzed previously published TCR beta repertoires from roughly 630 donors and added high-resolution HLA genotyping to study TCR occurrence patterns. HLA typing included class I and class II loci at four-digit resolution. A later genetic analysis used genome-wide SNP genotypes for about 60% of the 666 donors, treating that subset as a discovery cohort. Roughly 300 gigabases of sequencing data and approximately 80 million unique TCR sequences were included in an early release covering around 650 HLA-typed donors. Donor age, sex, ethnicity and CMV serostatus were collected together with the repertoire data. The number of typed donors differed by locus: about 620-630 for A, B, C, DRB1 and DQB1; 500 to 550 for DQA1; 606 for DPA1; and around 470 for DPB1. The study was designed to test whether signatures of past pathogen exposure could be identified by cataloging public T cell receptors. Besides the first cohort of 666 subjects, a separate validation cohort made up of 120 different subjects was used. Because of strong linkage in the cohort, roughly five DR-DQ haplotypes were treated as single units for association and clustering. High-throughput TCR immunosequencing, statistical association of individual TCRs with disease status, and machine learning were combined to predict cytomegalovirus infection status. Among around 400 genotyped donors of the cohort, an average of around 240,000 unique TCR beta nucleotide sequences were sequenced per donor, roughly 20% of them non-productive. Rather than drawing on any new phenotypic data, the later analysis identified candidate immune exposures from TCR beta sequences and the way those sequences occurred across donors. To decide whether each TCR beta V gene segment behaved as functional or pseudogenic, an earlier analysis of some 580 of the donors relied on high-throughput TCR beta sequencing.

In total, 666 healthy bone marrow donors made up the cohort. At the time of sampling, all cohort members were nominally healthy, though unrecorded immune exposures were likely present. The donor was CMV seropositive and belonged to the group of 250 to 350 seropositive cohort members. A peripheral blood sample was provided by each donor, and peripheral blood mononuclear cells were used for TCR beta sequencing. The Qiagen DNeasy Blood Extraction Kit was used to extract genomic DNA from the blood cell samples. With regard to this clone: Its antigen is currently not known. No much larger clone is present one base from it, and per-base qualities are unavailable.

Study-level results and caveats: In vitro tests confirmed that three of the cytomegalovirus-associated TCR beta chains recognize cytomegalovirus antigens. Cytomegalovirus status was reported to be diagnosed by the classifier with high specificity and sensitivity in both the original and validation cohorts. The presence/absence analyses assumed that sequencing depth was roughly uniform across donors, and that assumption may not be true. In an earlier analysis of 587 of the donors, most TCR beta V segments were observed in productive rearrangements about 90% or about 30% of the time, broadly matching IMGT annotations. The only immune exposure information available for the cohort was CMV serostatus. Some IMGT-functional V segments, including TRBV6-2 and TRBV6-3, could not be distinguished by the 87-base-pair reads and were therefore excluded. The cohort was sequenced for TCR beta chains only, and without alpha or paired-chain data the features that could be detected were limited. A cluster of highly shared sequence variants was judged likely to represent a technical artifact of the sequencing pipeline. The earlier analysis of 587 of the donors excluded 15 to 20 rarely observed V segments, including chromosome 9 orphons, because counts were too low. Strong co-occurrence of HLA alleles, especially DR and DQ, made assigning TCR associations to individual alleles difficult. Linkage disequilibrium might explain the correlated functional status among segregating V segments, but an unknown experimental factor could not be excluded. HLA typing was unavailable for some donors at each locus, so association tests used only the typed subset. The authors suggested that the approach could potentially be generalized to other disease states and immunological phenotypes. In a later genetic analysis, fewer N-insertions in productive TCRs were reported among donors in an Asian-associated ancestry cluster than the approximately 630-donor mean. Most TCR sequences were observed very rarely across donors, whereas some public TCRs were present in many individuals. In a later analysis, the rate of TCR association differed among HLA loci, with DRB1 alleles having the most associated TCRs and HLA-C alleles having the fewest. In the study, about 150 TCR beta chains were listed as associated with cytomegalovirus. In a later analysis, HLA-associated TCR beta chains showed more clonal expansion and lower generation probabilities than non-associated chains that were equally common. According to a later analysis, parvovirus B19, influenza, CMV and Epstein-Barr virus appeared linked to several top co-occurrence clusters. At a false discovery rate of 0.05, a later analysis linked around 15,000 TCR beta sequences to specific HLA alleles. V-gene and J-gene trimming of TCR beta chains was associated with a missense DCLRE1C variant in a later genetic analysis, and the association was replicated in an independent cohort. In a later analysis, most CMV-associated TCR beta chains were found to appear HLA-restricted, with HLA associations seemingly driven largely by CMV exposure. A further reported finding was that TCR beta sequences accurately predicted the HLA-A and HLA-B alleles for most subjects in the first cohort.

CDR1 and CDR2 are drawn from the germline V gene: WSHSY, SAAADI. Reading from cysteine to phenylalanine, the CDR3 counts 17 amino acids. The sequence is cut down to CDR3 DNA, 51 bases in frame from base 1. V lost 2 bases and J lost 0 bases; the stretch between them is 14 bases long. The library was generated by the immunoSEQ multiplex PCR assay. For the multiplex PCR, a mixture combining 60 forward primers for TCR Vbeta segments and 13 reverse primers for TCR Jbeta segments was used. The CDR3 region of rearranged TCR beta genes was amplified from genomic DNA with a multiplex PCR assay. On the Illumina HiSeq System, the amplified TCR beta libraries were sequenced as 87-base-pair reads. The authors' analysis ran thus. In a later analysis, some 80 million unique TCR beta chains were counted across the roughly 670 repertoires, and about 10 million of these chains were shared by at least two donors. Raw reads were error-corrected and collapsed into unique sequences by a nearest-neighbor algorithm in which closely related sequences were merged to remove PCR and sequencing errors. CDR3 sequences were aligned to IMGT reference sequences to assign V, D and J gene segments. For a sequence to be retained, a match of at least six nucleotides was required to both a V gene segment and a J gene segment. A rearrangement was called productive if the CDR3 had no stop codons and remained in frame with V and J, and every other rearrangement was called non-productive. CDR3 was defined according to IMGT convention as the region running from the second conserved V-encoded cysteine to the conserved J-encoded phenylalanine. The earlier analysis of roughly 590 of the donors excluded any sequence lacking an unambiguous match to a single V gene segment. In an earlier analysis of more than 500 of the donors, a V segment was called functional when productive rearrangements were above 56.7%, and segregating when the standard deviation between donors exceeded 5%. A statistical classification framework was built to diagnose cytomegalovirus status from the catalog of TCR beta chain sequences. In a later analysis, TCR nucleotide sequences were compared against IMGT/GENE-DB human TR gene sequences so that V and J genes could be assigned. The TCRdist pipeline was used in a later analysis to assign CDR3 sequences and most-parsimonious VDJ recombination scenarios. A later analysis defined each TCR beta chain by its CDR3 amino acid sequence plus V-gene family, and excluded reads lacking a unique V-gene family. A later analysis removed 500 to 600 highly shared, low-generation-probability nucleotide sequences to deal with suspected cross-contamination and a sequencing artifact. For each public chain, a later analysis derived a clonal expansion index from normalized ranks of inferred template counts within each repertoire. Generation probabilities in a later analysis came from a VDJ recombination model fitted to out-of-frame rearrangements, and those results were checked against IGoR. Hypergeometric tests were used in a later analysis to score TCR-TCR, TCR-HLA and TCR-CMV co-occurrence, with a repertoire-size bias correction applied to the TCR pairs. A later analysis estimated false discovery rates by permuting HLA or CMV assignments 20 times. In a later analysis, co-occurring TCRs were grouped using DBSCAN, with TCRdist sequence similarity added in when clustering inside HLA-allele-positive subsets. Co-occurrence clustering excluded repertoires with fewer than 30,000 or more than 120,000 public chains, plus five with anomalous nucleotide sharing. The clones in this table, taken by TCRdb from immuneACCESS, are in-frame only. Not every clone is retained; where verified, under half of the shortfall comes from an unresolved V gene, and the cause of the rest is unknown. V and J calls and clone size are those listed in that table; D and trimming were worked out from the DNA. Recorded for this sample are some 110,000 clones; over 65% of them occurred a single time. The ten largest clonotypes hold about 8.1% of the sample.

The sequence was obtained from a woman aged 40 to 50 in good health and CMV-seropositive. The chain is assembled from TRBV10-2 and TRBJ1-5; no D segment can be confidently identified. The sequenced sample consisted of PBMCs. The DNA is as follows: TGCGCCAGCAGTGAGGGTAGCAGTCGCAGTAGCAATCAGCCCCAGCATTTT. Its protein reads: CASSEGSSRSSNQPQHF.